This TCR beta chain was recovered during a study of shared clonotypes between healthy human individuals. Study observations and caveats: The expectation was that sequencing depth would affect clonotype sharing among donors. The small donor group covered limited genetic and exposure diversity.

All of the donors resided in Nashville, Tennessee, and each was a Caucasian adult. With 2 bases removed from V and 11 bases from J, the gap between germline ends came to 15 bases. The CDR3 is made up of 13 amino acids. CDR1 is ENHRY, CDR2 SYGVKD, per germline. Regarding this clone: Its antigen is undetermined.

Deep-level assay runs were performed. TCRdb's copy holds only in-frame clones and misses some; the assay was immunoSEQ multiplex PCR. The table has approximately 500,000 clones, 75% to 80% seen once. Material for sequencing was PBMCs. This TCR derives from a woman aged 40 to 49 in good health. Some clones in this sample may be carry-over from other donors' samples. This chain joins TRBV10-3 and TRBJ2-5, with D perhaps matching TRBD2 (6 bases). The chain's CDR3 is CAISEATPGEQYF. CDR3 DNA sequence: TGTGCCATCAGTGAGGCGACTCCGGGGGAGCAGTACTTC.